The 31 T cell receptor beta chains below all came from one sample that was sequenced in a study of long-term antiretroviral therapy in people with HIV. The authors ran the immunoSEQ assay, v3.0, at survey level. The method was immunoSEQ multiplex PCR; TCRdb's version includes in-frame clones alone and lacks a portion of them. This table holds 27,000 or so clones, about 84% found once. The sequencing used unsorted PBMCs, collected 0.8 years before starting antiretroviral therapy. The receptors were gathered from a man aged 18 to 30 with HIV.

The chain employs TRBV15 and TRBJ1-2, with D tentatively TRBD1 (5 bases). Trimming shortened V by 2 bases and J by 8 bases, and 15 bases separated the two germline ends. CDR1 is LNHNV and CDR2 is YYDKDF in the germline V gene (reference sequence). The CDR3 consists of 14 residues. The CDR3 nucleotides are TGTGCCACCAGCAGATCCGGGACCGCCGAGGGCTACACCTTC. Translation: CATSRSGTAEGYTF.

This clone has a single count. V is TRBV6-6 and J is TRBJ2-1; D is possibly TRBD2 (5 bases). CDR3 size: 15 residues. V shed 6 bases and J shed 0 bases, with 12 bases lying between them. Germline V gene lookup returns CDR1 MNHNY and CDR2 SVGAGI (reference sequence). This CDR3 reads CASSPDYGSYNEQFF. The CDR3 nucleotides read TGTGCCAGCAGCCCCGACTACGGCTCCTACAATGAGCAGTTCTTC.

V usage is TRBV7-6 and J usage is TRBJ1-5, with D possibly TRBD1 on 5 matching bases. Per germline, CDR1 SGHVS and CDR2 FNYEAQ. The CDR3 contains 14 residues. V lost 3 bases, J lost 7 bases, and 13 bases lay in between. The DNA for the CDR3 is TGTGCCAGCAGCTTTCAAGGTGGGGGGCAGCCCCAGCATTTT. Translating it yields CASSFQGGGQPQHF.

The chain couples TRBV15 to TRBJ1-4; TRBD1 might be the D (6 bases). Deletions cut 4 bases from V and 8 bases from J, with 17 bases between. CDR1 and CDR2 (germline): LNHNV, YYDKDF (reference sequence). The CDR3 has 15 amino acids. CDR3 DNA: TGTGCCACCAGCACGCACAGGGAAGGGGGGGAAAAACTGTTTTTT. Protein: CATSTHREGGEKLFF.

The chain combines TRBV28 with TRBJ1-1; D is perhaps TRBD1 (5 bases). The CDR3 length is 14 residues. Trimming removed 6 bases at V and 4 bases at J, with 15 bases between. Germline lookup yields CDR1 MDHEN and CDR2 SYDVKM. CDR3 sequence (DNA): TGTGCCAGCAGGGTCAGGGATCGCGGCACTGAAGCTTTCTTT. Protein product: CASRVRDRGTEAFF. Together with reference TRBV28 and TRBJ1-1, the CDR3 gives the full variable domain: DVKVTQSSRYLVKRTGEKVFLECVQDMDHENMFWYRQDPGLGLRLIYFSYDVKMKEKGDIPEGYSVSREKKERFSLILESASTNQTSMYLCASRVRDRGTEAFFGQGTRLTVV.

The V and J genes are TRBV27 and TRBJ2-1; 7 nucleotides match TRBD2. Unmatched junction bases numbered 7, after V lost 5 bases and J lost 6 bases. The germline V gene has CDR1 MNHEY and CDR2 SMNVEV (reference sequence). The CDR3 is made up of 14 amino acids. The CDR3 DNA reads as TGTGCCAGCAGTCTCTACGGCGGGGGCAATGAGCAGTTCTTC. Protein: CASSLYGGGNEQFF.

This clone was counted between two and nine times. This chain joins TRBV7-9 and TRBJ1-2; possible D gene TRBD1, 5 bases. Germline V CDR1 and CDR2: SEHNR, FQNEAQ (reference sequence). Trimming stripped 1 base from V and 6 bases from J, with 6 bases between. The CDR3 has 12 amino acids. Here the CDR3 reads CASSLGGNGYTF. The CDR3 DNA sequence: TGTGCCAGCAGCTTAGGGGGCAATGGCTACACCTTC.

V is TRBV9 and J is TRBJ2-1; unclear D gene. V was cut by 2 bases and J by 0 bases, with 6 bases left in between. The CDR3 is 14 amino acids. Germline loops: CDR1 SGDLS, CDR2 YYNGEE. The CDR3 DNA is TGTGCCAGCAGCGTTGATAGCTCCTACAATGAGCAGTTCTTC. Encoded protein: CASSVDSSYNEQFF.

The chain couples TRBV7-2 to TRBJ2-1; D is possibly TRBD1 or TRBD2 (5 bases each). Between the trimmed V and J ends, which lost 4 bases and 9 bases, there was a span of 25 bases. The CDR3 runs to 17 residues. Germline-derived CDR1 and CDR2 are SGHTA and FQGNSA. CDR3 in amino acids: CASSSNGPRSGGSEQFF. In DNA, the CDR3 is TGTGCCAGCAGCTCAAATGGGCCGAGGAGTGGGGGTAGTGAGCAGTTCTTC. Using reference TRBV7-2 and TRBJ2-1 for the parts outside the CDR3, the full variable domain is GAGVSQSPSNKVTEKGKDVELRCDPISGHTALYWYRQSLGQGLEFLIYFQGNSAPDKSGLPSDRFSAERTGGSVSTLTIQRTQQEDSAVYLCASSSNGPRSGGSEQFFGPGTRLTVL.

The genes are TRBV29-1 and TRBJ1-2, with TRBD1 matching over 9 bases. The ends lost 3 bases at V and 4 bases at J; junction bases unmatched: 9. There are 15 residues in the CDR3. CDR1 is SQVTM, CDR2 ANQGSEA, per germline. The CDR3 spells CSVESRTGVGYGYTF. The DNA for the CDR3 is TGCAGCGTTGAGTCCCGGACAGGGGTTGGCTATGGCTACACCTTC.

This clone was observed a few times. This chain uses TRBV4-2 with TRBJ2-3, with D perhaps matching TRBD1 (5 bases). Between the trimmed V and J ends, which lost 1 base and 6 bases, there was a span of 17 bases. The germline V gene encodes CDR1 LGHNA and CDR2 YNFKEQ. This CDR3 is built from 16 residues. The CDR3 sequence is CASSQGGAQGGDTQYF. CDR3 nucleotide sequence: TGTGCCAGCAGCCAAGGGGGTGCGCAGGGTGGGGATACGCAGTATTTT.

This sequence joins TRBV27 and TRBJ2-5, with D uncertain. Trimming cost V 6 bases and J 7 bases, with 18 bases left between them. The CDR3 is made up of 14 amino acids. Germline V lookup: CDR1 MNHEY, CDR2 SMNVEV (reference sequence). CDR3 nucleotide sequence: TGTGCCAGCAGGTCCGAAGCACTGAGAGGGACCCAGTACTTC. This encodes CASRSEALRGTQYF.

This chain's CDR3 is CASSQMGGRGGPPGGNTYEQYF. As DNA, the CDR3 is TGTGCCAGCAGCCAGATGGGGGGACGGGGCGGTCCTCCGGGCGGGAATACCTACGAGCAGTACTTC. The chain joins TRBV4-2 to TRBJ2-7; possible D gene TRBD2, 6 bases. Germline V gene sequence: CDR1 LGHNA, CDR2 YNFKEQ. V lost 3 bases and J lost 2, with 35 bases in between. The CDR3 loop spans 22 amino acids.

This clone was counted once. This rearrangement joins TRBV7-2 to TRBJ2-1; TRBD2 agrees at 13 bases. The CDR3 has 16 amino acids. Trimming took 0 bases from V and 4 from J; bases not matched to a gene: 0. In germline, CDR1 is SGHTA, CDR2 FQGNSA. This chain's CDR3 is CASSLAGLAGYNEQFF. CDR3 sequence (DNA): TGTGCCAGCAGCTTAGCGGGACTAGCGGGATACAATGAGCAGTTCTTC. Looking up the rest from reference TRBV7-2 and TRBJ2-1 gives the full variable domain: GAGVSQSPSNKVTEKGKDVELRCDPISGHTALYWYRQSLGQGLEFLIYFQGNSAPDKSGLPSDRFSAERTGGSVSTLTIQRTQQEDSAVYLCASSLAGLAGYNEQFFGPGTRLTVL.

V is TRBV7-2 and J is TRBJ2-3; TRBD2 agrees at 14 bases. This CDR3 is 18 amino acids long. CDR1 and CDR2 from the germline V gene are SGHTA and FQGNSA. The V segment lost 5 bases and the J segment 1 base; nucleotides outside the gene matches: 8. CDR3 sequence reads: CASSVGTSGRGGTDTQYF. The CDR3 DNA reads as TGTGCCAGCAGCGTCGGGACTAGCGGGAGAGGGGGCACAGATACGCAGTATTTT.

This clone was counted only a few times. The J gene is TRBJ2-3, the V gene TRBV10-2; TRBD2 might be the D (5 bases). Trimming removed 2 bases from V and 3 bases from J, with 9 bases in between. The CDR3 consists of 14 residues. The V gene's germline CDR1 is WSHSY and CDR2 SAAADI. The CDR3 region has the DNA TGCGCCAGCAGTGAGGAGGGTTGGACAGATACGCAGTATTTT. This sequence encodes CASSEEGWTDTQYF.

This clone was counted once. The CDR3 here is CASSYGLILYGYTF. Here the CDR3 DNA reads TGTGCCAGCAGTTATGGTCTGATTTTATATGGCTACACCTTC. The V and J genes are TRBV28 and TRBJ1-2; D call uncertain. V was trimmed by 4 bases and J by 5 bases, leaving 14 bases between them. CDR1 is MDHEN and CDR2 is SYDVKM in the germline V gene. The CDR3 sequence is 14 residues long.

The chain combines TRBV4-3 with TRBJ2-2; D is uncertain. The CDR3 runs 19 residues. Trimming stripped 0 bases from V and 0 bases from J, with 17 bases between. Germline V CDR1 and CDR2: LGHNA, YSLEER. CDR3 nucleotide sequence: TGCGCCAGCAGCCAAGATGCACGACCTCTAATTTCGAACACCGGGGAGCTGTTTTTT. Its translation is CASSQDARPLISNTGELFF.

This clone was observed a handful of times. This rearrangement joins TRBV18 to TRBJ1-6; 11 nucleotides match TRBD1. Germline trimming cut 6 bases from V and 7 bases from J; bases unmatched to any gene: 5. Germline-derived CDR1 and CDR2 are KGHSH and LQKENI. This CDR3 contains 15 residues. For the CDR3, the DNA is TGTGCCAGCTCTCCGGACAGGGGGCAAAATTCACCCCTCCACTTT. It codes for CASSPDRGQNSPLHF.

The chain carries TRBV25-1 and TRBJ1-3; D might be TRBD1 (5 bases). Germline CDR1 is MGHDK and CDR2 is SYGVNS. This CDR3 spans 16 amino acids. V lost 1 base and J lost 2, with 12 bases in between. The CDR3 spells CASSESRGVAGNTIYF. The CDR3 region has the DNA TGTGCCAGCAGTGAATCGAGGGGAGTGGCTGGAAACACCATATATTTT.

The rearrangement joins TRBV7-3 to TRBJ2-7, with D unresolved. Germline V gives CDR1 SGHTA, CDR2 FQGTGA. V was shortened by 5 bases and J by 0 bases, with 8 bases between the two germline ends. This CDR3 spans 13 amino acids. This chain's CDR3 is CASSPYSSYEQYF. In DNA form, the CDR3 reads TGTGCCAGCAGCCCGTACAGCTCCTACGAGCAGTACTTC. The full variable domain, with the rest looked up from reference TRBV7-3 and TRBJ2-7, is GAGVSQTPSNKVTEKGKYVELRCDPISGHTALYWYRQSLGQGPEFLIYFQGTGAADDSGLPNDRFFAVRPEGSVSTLKIQRTERGDSAVYLCASSPYSSYEQYFGPGTRLTVT.

The chain is built from TRBV28 and TRBJ2-7; TRBD1 matches at 7 bases. After removal of 6 bases from V and 4 bases from J, the junction contained 6 bases not matched to a gene. The CDR3 loop spans 13 amino acids. The germline V gene encodes CDR1 MDHEN and CDR2 SYDVKM. CDR3 in DNA: TGTGCCAGCAGGTTCCGGGACAGATACGAGCAGTACTTC. Residues: CASRFRDRYEQYF.

This rearrangement joins TRBV19 to TRBJ1-4, with 9 bases lining up with TRBD1. The germline gives CDR1 LNHDA, CDR2 SQIVND (reference sequence). V dropped 7 bases and J dropped 0; count of bases not matched to a gene: 6. The CDR3 covers 16 residues. CDR3 DNA sequence: TGTGCCAGTACAACAGGGGGCAGAGCAACTAATGAAAAACTGTTTTTT. As protein: CASTTGGRATNEKLFF.

V gene TRBV15 combines with J gene TRBJ1-5; the D is unclear. V dropped 0 bases and J dropped 2 bases, with 11 bases sitting between them. Germline CDR1 reads LNHNV; CDR2 reads YYDKDF (reference sequence). The CDR3 length is 16 residues. For the CDR3, the DNA is TGTGCCACCAGCAGAGATCAAGGAGAGCGCAATCAGCCCCAGCATTTT. Its translation is CATSRDQGERNQPQHF.

This chain links TRBV5-4 with TRBJ1-1, with 8 bases fitting TRBD1. Germline V gene lookup returns CDR1 SGHNT and CDR2 YYREEE (reference sequence). CDR3 length equals 14 residues. With 4 bases clipped from V and 2 bases from J, the junction kept 4 bases outside the gene matches. CDR3 loop: CASSAGGRNTEAFF. In nucleotides, the CDR3 is TGTGCCAGCAGCGCAGGGGGCCGTAACACTGAAGCTTTCTTT.

This chain uses TRBV5-6 with TRBJ2-1; D ambiguous. Germline V gene lookup returns CDR1 SGHDT and CDR2 YYEEEE. The V end was cut by 1 base, the J end by 9 bases, with 17 bases between. CDR3 length equals 15 residues. The CDR3: CASSLFTGQPGEQFF. CDR3 DNA: TGTGCCAGCAGCTTGTTTACCGGGCAGCCCGGTGAGCAGTTCTTC.

The chain has TRBV12-5 and TRBJ2-1; 12 bases line up with TRBD2. Germline CDR1 and CDR2: LGHNT and FRNRAP. This CDR3 has 16 amino acids. After removal of 3 bases from V and 8 bases from J, the junction contained 8 bases not matched to a gene. CDR3: CASGLLSSGRGDEQFF. DNA for the CDR3: TGTGCTAGTGGTTTACTATCTAGCGGGAGGGGCGATGAGCAGTTCTTC.

This chain links TRBV19 with TRBJ1-2; D is possibly TRBD1 (5 bases). Germline CDR1 LNHDA, CDR2 SQIVND (reference sequence). The CDR3 runs 13 residues. The germline V and J ends were trimmed by 8 bases and 2 bases, with 12 bases remaining between them. CDR3 sequence reads: CASGLSGNYGYTF. Written as DNA, the CDR3 is TGTGCCAGTGGGCTCTCAGGGAACTATGGCTACACCTTC.

V and J are TRBV27 and TRBJ1-2; D not resolved. In germline, CDR1 is MNHEY, CDR2 SMNVEV (reference sequence). V was clipped by 5 bases and J by 5 bases, with 21 bases between them. This CDR3 comprises 16 residues. CDR3 bases: TGTGCCAGCAGTCAATTTTTTGGGGATCGTAGGTATGGCTACACCTTC. It specifies CASSQFFGDRRYGYTF.

This rearrangement joins TRBV5-1 to TRBJ2-7, with 10 bases lining up with TRBD2. V shed 0 bases, J shed 4 bases, and the junction held 4 bases outside the gene matches. CDR1 is SGHRS, CDR2 YFSETQ, per germline. This CDR3 has 15 amino acids. The CDR3 DNA reads TGCGCCAGCAGCTTGGGGACTAGCGGTTCGTACGAGCAGTACTTC. This encodes CASSLGTSGSYEQYF.

This chain links TRBV6-1 with TRBJ2-1, with D unresolved. V lost 0 bases, J lost 3 bases, and 6 bases lay in between. The germline gives CDR1 MNHNS, CDR2 SASEGT. CDR3 length: 14 residues. The CDR3 loop is CASSEAADYNEQFF. The CDR3 nucleotides read TGTGCCAGCAGTGAAGCGGCAGACTACAATGAGCAGTTCTTC.